Listed below are T cell receptor beta chains from one sample, sequenced in a study of shared clonotypes between healthy human individuals. Here immunoSEQ multiplex PCR was the method, and the copy in TCRdb shows in-frame clones only, minus some. The sample contains about 2.1 million clones, about 92% of which appear only once. Sequenced input: naive CD8+ T cells from PBMCs. These TCRs come from a man aged 18 to 30 in good health. Some clones in this sample may be carry-over from other donors' samples. The CDR3 runs from the conserved cysteine through the conserved F or W. The D gene is left open where the match is weak.

J gene: TRBJ2-1; V gene: TRBV5-6; D gene: -; CDR3 protein: CASSVGGVYNEQFF
J gene: TRBJ2-1; V gene: TRBV9; D gene: -; CDR3 protein: CASSVDSSEYNEQFF
J gene: TRBJ2-1; V gene: TRBV4-2; D gene: -; CDR3 protein: CASSQDQVFQSSYNEQFF
J gene: TRBJ2-1; V gene: TRBV25-1; D gene: TRBD1; CDR3 protein: CASSRGLSNEQFF
J gene: TRBJ2-2; V gene: TRBV28; D gene: -; CDR3 protein: CASSKSGGGAGELFF
J gene: TRBJ2-7; V gene: TRBV28; D gene: -; CDR3 protein: CASSATEVVGYEQYF
J gene: TRBJ2-7; V gene: TRBV27; D gene: TRBD1; CDR3 protein: CASSFGPTGSGEQYF
J gene: TRBJ2-7; V gene: TRBV9; D gene: TRBD1; CDR3 protein: CASSEGAGRIYEQYF
J gene: TRBJ2-5; V gene: TRBV5-1; D gene: TRBD1; CDR3 protein: CASSSGQGYVGETQYF
J gene: TRBJ1-4; V gene: TRBV15; D gene: -; CDR3 protein: CATSSAGISNEKLFF
J gene: TRBJ2-1; V gene: TRBV10-3; D gene: -; CDR3 protein: CAISESRTSGDEQFF
J gene: TRBJ2-7; V gene: TRBV5-1; D gene: -; CDR3 protein: CASSVDLHEQYF
J gene: TRBJ2-7; V gene: TRBV9; D gene: -; CDR3 protein: CASSSGGGEQYF
J gene: TRBJ2-2; V gene: TRBV5-5; D gene: -; CDR3 protein: CASSLAGTGELFF
J gene: TRBJ2-7; V gene: TRBV5-5; D gene: -; CDR3 protein: CASSNGRGGRVYEQYF